One and the same sample provided the 32 T cell receptor beta chains below, sequenced in a study of blood T cell repertoires in COVID-19. Data came from immunoSEQ multiplex PCR; TCRdb stores just in-frame clones and leaves some out. The sample lists roughly 340,000 clones; around 87% were seen once. Sequencing was performed on PBMCs or T cells enriched from blood (not recorded which). All receptors derive from a man aged 35 to 55 in a cohort exposed to, infected with or recovered from COVID-19 (not recorded which).

This chain uses TRBV19 with TRBJ1-1; perhaps TRBD1 as D (5 bases). The CDR3 loop spans 14 amino acids. Germline loops: CDR1 LNHDA, CDR2 SQIVND (reference sequence). Trimming removed 3 bases at V and 4 bases at J, with 12 bases between. CDR3 residues: CASSIRALGTEAFF. CDR3 bases: TGTGCCAGTAGTATCAGGGCCTTGGGCACTGAAGCTTTCTTT.

The V and J genes are TRBV5-4 and TRBJ2-5; D perhaps matches TRBD2 (6 bases). Trimming left V 2 bases short and J 7 bases short, with 15 bases between. The CDR3 is 14 residues long. Germline CDR1 SGHNT, CDR2 YYREEE (reference sequence). The CDR3 sequence: CASSFQEGRGTQYF. The DNA of the CDR3 is TGTGCCAGCAGCTTCCAGGAGGGCCGGGGGACCCAGTACTTC.

This clone turned up a few times. The rearrangement joins TRBV24-1 to TRBJ1-5, with D unresolved. This CDR3 is 13 amino acids long. The germline V and J ends were trimmed by 9 bases and 5 bases, with 13 bases remaining between them. Per germline, CDR1 KGHDR and CDR2 SFDVKD. DNA of the CDR3: TGTGCCACCCAAGAAGGTGGGCATCAGCCCCAGCATTTT. The encoded protein is CATQEGGHQPQHF.

This chain joins TRBV3-1 (or the pseudogene TRBV3-2) and TRBJ2-5; 7 bases match TRBD1. V lost 1 base, J lost 4 bases, and 6 bases stayed unmatched. This CDR3 contains 15 residues. Germline CDR1 and CDR2: LGHDT and YNNKEL (reference sequence). CDR3 bases: TGTGCCAGCAGCCAAGCGCGACAGGGTTCAGAGACCCAGTACTTC. Translation: CASSQARQGSETQYF.

This clone was seen only once. This chain uses TRBV4-1 with TRBJ2-5; 11 bases fit TRBD2. Germline assignment: CDR1 MGHRA and CDR2 YSYEKL. J lost 1 base, V lost 3 bases, and 16 bases had no gene match. The CDR3 sequence is 20 residues long. The CDR3 reads CASSHNVPPGLADFQETQYF. The CDR3 region has the DNA TGCGCCAGCAGCCATAATGTCCCACCGGGACTAGCGGACTTCCAAGAGACCCAGTACTTC.

V and J are TRBV5-8 and TRBJ1-1; tentatively, D is TRBD1 (6 bases). This CDR3 comprises 13 residues. Trimming removed 2 bases at V and 3 bases at J, with 8 bases between. Germline V CDR1 and CDR2: SGHTS, YDEGEE. Here the CDR3 DNA reads TGTGCCAGCAGCTTAGGGGGGGACACTGAAGCTTTCTTT. Amino acids: CASSLGGDTEAFF.

This sequence joins TRBV5-4 and TRBJ1-6; possible D gene TRBD1, 5 bases. The germline CDR1 and CDR2 sequences are SGHNT and YYREEE (reference sequence). The CDR3 has 17 residues. V was clipped by 4 bases and J by 4 bases, with 18 bases between them. CDR3: CASSPDTLGRYNSPLHF. The DNA for the CDR3 is TGTGCCAGCAGCCCGGACACTCTAGGGCGATATAATTCACCCCTCCACTTT.

The chain links TRBV5-4 to TRBJ1-1; D uncertain. The germline CDR1 and CDR2 sequences are SGHNT and YYREEE (reference sequence). The CDR3 contains 15 residues. The germline V and J ends were trimmed by 2 bases and 0 bases, with 11 bases remaining between them. This CDR3 is CASSFPTGMNTEAFF. Written as DNA, the CDR3 is TGTGCCAGCAGCTTCCCGACGGGAATGAACACTGAAGCTTTCTTT. The whole variable domain, filled in from reference TRBV5-4 and TRBJ1-1, reads ETGVTQSPTHLIKTRGQQVTLRCSSQSGHNTVSWYQQALGQGPQFIFQYYREEENGRGNFPPRFSGLQFPNYSSELNVNALELDDSALYLCASSFPTGMNTEAFFGQGTRLTVV.

This clone was recorded only once. CDR3 sequence: CASSSPRDWNTGELFF. CDR3 nucleotides: TGTGCCAGCAGCTCACCCAGGGACTGGAACACCGGGGAGCTGTTTTTT. The rearrangement uses TRBV7-6 and TRBJ2-2, with D possibly matching TRBD2 (6 bases). CDR3 length: 16 residues. The germline CDR1 and CDR2 sequences are SGHVS and FNYEAQ. Trimming took 4 bases from V and 1 from J, leaving 13 bases between them.

The rearrangement uses TRBV6-5 and TRBJ2-7; a possible D gene is TRBD2 (5 bases). CDR3 length: 15 amino acids. V lost 7 bases, J lost 3 bases, and 19 bases lay in between. Germline V lookup: CDR1 MNHEY, CDR2 SVGAGI. The CDR3 region has the DNA TGTGCCAGCACTAGGACTGGAGCTCCGAGCTACGAGCAGTACTTC. Its protein is CASTRTGAPSYEQYF.

This chain links TRBV20-1 with TRBJ1-2; no clear D. This CDR3 has 13 amino acids. The germline gives CDR1 DFQATT, CDR2 SNEGSKA (reference sequence). Trimming removed 3 bases at V and 8 bases at J, with 16 bases between. CDR3 DNA: TGCAGTGCTAGTGAGTCAGTTTTGTACGGCTACACCTTC. Translated: CSASESVLYGYTF.

The V call is TRBV6-1, the J call TRBJ2-2; 8 nucleotides match TRBD2. Trimming cost V 0 bases and J 6 bases; bases outside gene matches: 6. The CDR3 spans 16 residues. Germline CDR1 reads MNHNS; CDR2 reads SASEGT. The CDR3 DNA reads TGTGCCAGCAGTGAAGCCTCCCGGCGGGGGGCCGGGGAGCTGTTTTTT. The encoded protein is CASSEASRRGAGELFF.

This chain connects TRBV19 to TRBJ1-5, with 9 bases lining up with TRBD1. With 5 bases clipped from V and 4 bases from J, the junction kept 6 bases outside the gene matches. Germline CDR1 reads LNHDA; CDR2 reads SQIVND (reference sequence). The CDR3 sequence is 15 residues long. CDR3 DNA sequence: TGTGCCAGTAGTGGGGACAGGGTATGGAATCAGCCCCAGCATTTT. It codes for CASSGDRVWNQPQHF.

The chain has TRBV5-5 and TRBJ1-3, with TRBD1 matching 8 bases. This CDR3 region has 15 residues. Germline V gives CDR1 SGHKS, CDR2 YYEKEE (reference sequence). The junction had 5 bases not matched to a gene; V was cut back by 2 bases and J by 4 bases. The CDR3 bases are TGTGCCAGCAGCTTTGGGACAGGTGCAGGAAACACCATATATTTT. It yields the protein CASSFGTGAGNTIYF.

Note on this clone: Other DNA variants within this sample encode the same CDR3. This rearrangement joins TRBV6-5 to TRBJ1-1; no clear D. Germline-derived CDR1 and CDR2 are MNHEY and SVGAGI. The CDR3 contains 13 residues. Trimming took 0 bases from V and 5 from J, leaving 7 bases between them. The CDR3 loop reads CASSYSRGTEAFF. CDR3 sequence (DNA): TGTGCCAGCAGTTACTCTCGGGGTACTGAAGCTTTCTTT.

With regard to this clone: In the same sample, other DNA sequences code for this CDR3. The chain links TRBV11-2 to TRBJ1-4; maybe TRBD1 (6 bases). The V and J ends lost 0 bases and 8 bases respectively, with 10 bases between them. The CDR3 has 14 residues. Germline CDR1 is SGHAT and CDR2 is FQNNGV. This CDR3 reads CASSLDRGREKLFF. CDR3 DNA sequence: TGTGCCAGCAGCTTAGACAGGGGACGAGAAAAACTGTTTTTT.

This rearrangement joins TRBV18 to TRBJ1-1; D might be TRBD1 (5 bases). V was trimmed by 0 bases and J by 1 base, leaving 15 bases between them. From germline, CDR1 is KGHSH and CDR2 LQKENI. The CDR3 runs to 17 residues. CDR3 protein: CASSPPQGRVRNTEAFF. Written as DNA, the CDR3 is TGTGCCAGCTCACCACCTCAGGGAAGGGTTAGGAACACTGAAGCTTTCTTT.

Note on this clone: Germline and junction disagree at one end, which may indicate a read error. DNA for the CDR3: TGTGCCGGCAGTTCGGGCCTCGGGGGGCAGTTCTTC. Amino acids: CAGSSGLGGQFF. The J gene is TRBJ2-1, the V gene TRBV27; TRBD2 is a possible D gene (6 bases). Germline loops: CDR1 MNHEY, CDR2 SMNVEV (reference sequence). This CDR3 has 12 residues.

This clone appeared once. This chain connects TRBV5-4 to TRBJ1-4, with 7 bases aligning to TRBD1. J lost 5 bases, V lost 4 bases, and 5 bases had no gene match. Germline CDR1 is SGHNT and CDR2 is YYREEE (reference sequence). The CDR3 is made up of 14 amino acids. The CDR3 sequence is CASSTGQLNEKLFF. The CDR3, as DNA: TGTGCCAGCAGCACGGGACAGCTAAATGAAAAACTGTTTTTT. Looking up the rest from reference TRBV5-4 and TRBJ1-4 gives the full variable domain: ETGVTQSPTHLIKTRGQQVTLRCSSQSGHNTVSWYQQALGQGPQFIFQYYREEENGRGNFPPRFSGLQFPNYSSELNVNALELDDSALYLCASSTGQLNEKLFFGSGTQLSVL.

The chain employs TRBV10-3 and TRBJ2-1; TRBD2 aligns across 11 bases. V lost 6 bases and J lost 3; bases outside the gene matches: 4. From germline, CDR1 is ENHRY and CDR2 SYGVKD. There are 15 residues in the CDR3. The CDR3 DNA sequence: TGTGCCATCAGGGGAGGACTAGCGGGCTACAATGAGCAGTTCTTC. Translating gives CAIRGGLAGYNEQFF.

The gene calls are TRBV18 and TRBJ2-7, with TRBD2 identical over 10 bases. CDR1 and CDR2 (germline): KGHSH, LQKENI. Unmatched junction bases numbered 2, after V lost 7 bases and J lost 5 bases. The CDR3 length is 12 residues. The CDR3 is CASCGLADEQYF. The CDR3 region has the DNA TGTGCCAGCTGTGGACTAGCGGACGAGCAGTACTTC.

V and J are TRBV2 and TRBJ1-3, with D possibly being TRBD1 (5 bases). Germline V gene lookup returns CDR1 SNHLY and CDR2 FYNNEI. This CDR3 is 11 amino acids long. Trimming shortened V by 6 bases and J by 7 bases, and 7 bases separated the two germline ends. The CDR3: CASRQDNTIYF. CDR3 coding DNA: TGTGCCAGCAGACAGGACAACACCATATATTTT.

This chain uses TRBV3-1 (or the pseudogene TRBV3-2) with TRBJ2-1; D unclear. This CDR3 is built from 14 residues. Germline V CDR1 and CDR2: LGHDT, YNNKEL (reference sequence). V was clipped by 0 bases and J by 9 bases, with 12 bases between them. The CDR3 DNA sequence: TGTGCCAGCAGCCAAGACCCCCGATCCGGTGAGCAGTTCTTC. Amino acid sequence: CASSQDPRSGEQFF.

In this sample, this clone turned up once. CDR3 DNA: TGCGCCAGCATAGCGGGAGGGCTCGCAGATACGCAGTATTTT. Protein sequence: CASIAGGLADTQYF. The chain recombines TRBV10-2 with TRBJ2-3; TRBD2 agrees at 11 bases. This CDR3 spans 14 amino acids. Germline V CDR1 and CDR2: WSHSY, SAAADI. After removal of 7 bases from V and 4 bases from J, the junction contained 4 bases not matched to a gene.

This sequence joins TRBV5-1 and TRBJ2-5; 10 nucleotides align to TRBD2. Germline lookup yields CDR1 SGHRS and CDR2 YFSETQ. The CDR3 runs 14 residues. V shed 1 base and J 4 bases; nucleotides not matched to a gene: 1. CDR3 region: CASSLSGGVETQYF. CDR3 DNA: TGCGCCAGCAGCTTGAGCGGGGGGGTAGAGACCCAGTACTTC. Full variable domain (outside the CDR3, taken from reference TRBV5-1 and TRBJ2-5): KAGVTQTPRYLIKTRGQQVTLSCSPISGHRSVSWYQQTPGQGLQFLFEYFSETQRNKGNFPGRFSGRQFSNSRSEMNVSTLELGDSALYLCASSLSGGVETQYFGPGTRLLVL.

The chain recombines TRBV14 with TRBJ2-1; TRBD2 agrees at 13 bases. CDR1 is SGHDN and CDR2 is FVKESK in the germline V gene. This CDR3 contains 17 residues. V gave up 1 base and J gave up 7 bases; unmatched junction bases: 7. The chain's CDR3 is CASSQVGGLAGVNEQFF. DNA of the CDR3: TGTGCCAGCAGCCAAGTTGGTGGACTAGCGGGAGTGAATGAGCAGTTCTTC.

The chain employs TRBV9 and TRBJ2-7; 9 nucleotides match TRBD2. The CDR3 contains 14 residues. Germline-derived CDR1 and CDR2 are SGDLS and YYNGEE. After removal of 7 bases from V and 3 bases from J, the junction contained 8 bases not matched to a gene. The CDR3 loop is CASGRASGNYEQYF. The CDR3 nucleotides read TGTGCCAGCGGGCGGGCTAGCGGGAACTACGAGCAGTACTTC. The variable domain in full, with the rest retrieved from reference TRBV9 and TRBJ2-7, is DSGVTQTPKHLITATGQRVTLRCSPRSGDLSVYWYQQSLDQGLQFLIQYYNGEERAKGNILERFSAQQFPDLHSELNLSSLELGDSALYFCASGRASGNYEQYFGPGTRLTVT.

In this sample, this clone turned up once. The genes are TRBV5-5 and TRBJ2-7, with D uncertain. CDR3 length: 13 residues. CDR1 and CDR2 from the germline V gene are SGHKS and YYEKEE (reference sequence). V was trimmed by 0 bases and J by 1 base, leaving 5 bases between them. CDR3 nucleotide sequence: TGTGCCAGCAGCTTGGATCCGTCCTACGAGCAGTACTTC. Residues: CASSLDPSYEQYF.

The rearrangement joins TRBV30 to TRBJ2-7, with D maybe TRBD2 (5 bases). Germline lookup yields CDR1 GTSNPN and CDR2 SVGIG (reference sequence). CDR3 length: 12 residues. V lost 4 bases and J lost 2, with 9 bases in between. The DNA for the CDR3 is TGTGCCTGGACGCCGGGGACCTACGAGCAGTACTTC. Amino acid sequence: CAWTPGTYEQYF.

The chain recombines TRBV6-1 with TRBJ1-4, with D unresolved. Trimming stripped 1 base from V and 7 bases from J, with 10 bases between. Germline-derived CDR1 and CDR2 are MNHNS and SASEGT. The length of the CDR3 is 14 residues. The CDR3: CASSEGGIGEKLFF. The CDR3 coding sequence is TGTGCCAGCAGTGAAGGCGGGATCGGTGAAAAACTGTTTTTT.

This rearrangement joins TRBV19 to TRBJ1-5; 11 nucleotides line up with TRBD1. J gave up 6 bases and V 4 bases, and 5 bases lay outside the gene matches. CDR1 is LNHDA, CDR2 SQIVND, per germline (reference sequence). This CDR3 is built from 15 residues. The CDR3 sequence: CASSTGQGEFQPQHF. CDR3 DNA sequence: TGTGCCAGTAGTACGGGACAGGGGGAGTTTCAGCCCCAGCATTTT.

The chain employs TRBV30 and TRBJ2-3; TRBD2 agrees at 9 bases. J lost 3 bases, V lost 3 bases, and 1 base had no gene match. The germline gives CDR1 GTSNPN, CDR2 SVGIG (reference sequence). The CDR3 sequence is 13 residues long. The CDR3 loop reads CAWSSGRTDTQYF. The CDR3 region has the DNA TGTGCCTGGAGCAGCGGGAGGACAGATACGCAGTATTTT.